The present TCR beta chain was sequenced within a study of cytomegalovirus exposure and HLA in healthy donors. General observations from the study: The later analysis indicated that the majority of CMV-associated TCR beta chains appeared HLA-restricted.

V was cut by 5 bases and J by 10 bases, with 15 bases left in between. CDR1 and CDR2 from the germline V gene are MDHEN and SYDVKM. The CDR3 consists of 13 residues. 13 Jbeta primers and 60 Vbeta primers were used for the PCR. The method was immunoSEQ multiplex PCR; TCRdb's version includes in-frame clones alone and lacks a portion of them. The repertoire has under 200,000 clones, 84% of them found once; the top ten carry approximately 0.25%. As for this clone: Antigen: not known.

The clonotype comes from a boy younger than 18 in good health and CMV-seronegative. Sequencing input: PBMCs. The rearrangement links TRBV28 to TRBJ2-1; tentative D call: TRBD1 (6 bases). The CDR3 spells CASSEGTWSEQFF. The CDR3 DNA sequence: TGTGCCAGCAGTGAAGGGACATGGTCCGAGCAGTTCTTC.